The 31 T cell receptor beta chains listed next were all sequenced from one sample in a study of T-cell reconstitution after alpha-beta-depleted transplantation in children (dated by TCRdb to the mid-2010s). Libraries were made using PCR. The reads were generated on an Illumina HiSeq 2500. TCR libraries were prepared with molecular barcoding, using unique molecular identifiers to normalize TCRbeta repertoire quantification. The raw public data were reprocessed by TCRdb itself: fastp quality trimming at Q25, MiXCR clonotype calling, in-frame beta chains only. CDR3 protein duplicates are merged, each entry listing the most common genes and DNA. This sample lists hundreds of thousands of distinct CDR3 sequences; 15% to 20% were detected once. The ten largest clones capture about 41% of the sample. The sample's treatment or condition label, in plain terms: allogeneic hematopoietic cell transplantation with graft depleted of TCRalphabeta T cells and CD19 B cells.

The sequenced sample was PBMCs, mostly from graft donor cells, obtained 360 days after TCRalphabeta/CD19-depleted stem cell transplant. Every receptor here comes from a male patient aged 2 to 10 who had a stem cell transplant for acute lymphoblastic leukemia, so the T cells may come from the graft donor.

This clonotype was seen more than once but under ten times. The chain recombines TRBV5-5 with TRBJ2-5; possibly TRBD1 for D (5 bases). The CDR3 is 15 residues long. The germline gives CDR1 SGHKS, CDR2 YYEKEE (reference sequence). V was pared by 0 bases and J by 4 bases, with 13 bases between. The chain's CDR3 is CASSLGQPSGETQYF. CDR3 in DNA: TGTGCCAGCAGCTTGGGACAGCCCTCGGGAGAGACCCAGTACTTC.

Points on this clonotype: One end of the junction does not line up with germline, which may come from a read error. The chain combines TRBV7-7 with TRBJ2-3; D might be TRBD2 (5 bases). Germline V lookup: CDR1 SSHAT, CDR2 FNYEAQ (reference sequence). This CDR3 has 17 amino acids. The CDR3 DNA reads TGTGCTAGCAGCTTAGCGCTGGGGAAGGGTATCACAGATACGCAGTATTTT. It yields the protein CASSLALGKGITDTQYF.

This clonotype was found once. The rearrangement uses TRBV4-1 and TRBJ2-1; 8 positions agree with TRBD2. V gave up 1 base and J gave up 10 bases; unmatched junction bases: 9. This CDR3 has 15 residues. Germline CDR1 and CDR2: MGHRA and YSYEKL. The DNA of the CDR3 is TGCGCCAGCAGCCAAGTGGGCCTTGGCGGGGGGGAGCAGTTCTTC. It codes for CASSQVGLGGGEQFF.

V usage is TRBV5-5 and J usage is TRBJ2-3; 7 positions agree with TRBD1. CDR1 and CDR2 from the germline V gene are SGHKS and YYEKEE (reference sequence). The CDR3 covers 12 residues. The CDR3 nucleotides are TGTGCTACCGGGACAGTCACAGATACGCAGTATTTT. It translates to CATGTVTDTQYF.

This clonotype appeared a few times. The rearrangement uses TRBV9 and TRBJ1-3; D gene ambiguous. The CDR3 runs 14 residues. Trimming cost V 0 bases and J 8 bases, with 12 bases left between them. CDR1 SGDLS and CDR2 YYNGEE come from the germline V gene. Written as DNA, the CDR3 is TGTGCCAGCAGCGTAGCTTGGGAATGGGACACCATATATTTT. Translating it yields CASSVAWEWDTIYF.

The sample holds a few counts of this clonotype. V usage is TRBV5-1 and J usage is TRBJ2-1; 15 bases line up with TRBD2. Germline V gene sequence: CDR1 SGHRS, CDR2 YFSETQ. With 3 bases clipped from V and 9 bases from J, the junction kept 1 base outside the gene matches. This CDR3 contains 14 residues. The CDR3 here is CASSWGLAGGEQFF. In DNA, the CDR3 is TGCGCCAGCAGCTGGGGACTAGCGGGAGGTGAGCAGTTCTTC.

This clonotype has only a few counts. The chain links TRBV7-8 to TRBJ2-5, with 8 nucleotides matching TRBD1. Germline trimming cut 5 bases from V and 1 base from J; bases unmatched to any gene: 6. The CDR3 contains 15 residues. Per germline, CDR1 SGHVS and CDR2 FQNEAQ. The CDR3 reads CASSGTGTGQETQYF. The CDR3 nucleotides read TGTGCCAGCAGCGGCACCGGGACAGGCCAAGAGACCCAGTACTTC.

This sequence joins TRBV12-3 or TRBV12-4 and TRBJ2-7; TRBD2 agrees at 13 bases. J was trimmed by 6 bases and V by 7 bases; bases with no gene match: 6. The length of the CDR3 is 14 residues. The DNA for the CDR3 is TGTGCCAGCACCGGGACTAGCGGGAAGGGCGAGCAGTACTTC. Translation gives CASTGTSGKGEQYF.

This chain links TRBV28 with TRBJ2-3; tentative D call: TRBD1 (6 bases). The CDR3 is 12 amino acids. V lost 4 bases, J lost 10 bases, and 12 bases lay in between. In germline, CDR1 is MDHEN, CDR2 SYDVKM. The CDR3 DNA sequence: TGTGCCAGCAGTTCCCTAGGGGGAGCGCAGTATTTT. Translated: CASSSLGGAQYF.

This clonotype was seen just once. CDR3 sequence (DNA): TGTGCCAGCAGCCTGACAAAAGGAAGGTCACCCCTCCACTTT. Its protein product is CASSLTKGRSPLHF. The chain couples TRBV12-3 or TRBV12-4 to TRBJ1-6, with D unresolved. Trimming took off 6 bases at V and 10 bases at J, with 16 bases between the two ends. The CDR3 covers 14 residues.

The V and J genes are TRBV3-1 and TRBJ2-7, with 7 bases identical to TRBD1. Losses at the gene ends were 1 base for V and 3 bases for J; bases not matched to a gene: 6. The CDR3 sequence is 15 residues long. The V gene's germline CDR1 is LGHDT and CDR2 YNNKEL (reference sequence). The CDR3: CASSQGQGAGYEQYF. For the CDR3, the DNA is TGTGCCAGCAGCCAAGGACAGGGTGCGGGCTACGAGCAGTACTTC.

In this sample, this clonotype turned up once. This chain joins TRBV12-3 or TRBV12-4 and TRBJ1-1, with 8 bases aligning to TRBD1. After removal of 7 bases from V and 2 bases from J, the junction contained 12 bases not matched to a gene. The CDR3 spans 16 residues. CDR3 nucleotides: TGTGCCAGCACCTTAGGCCCTGGACAGGGTAACACTGAAGCTTTCTTT. Its protein product is CASTLGPGQGNTEAFF.

As to this clonotype: This CDR3 is missing its conserved last phenylalanine or tryptophan, likely due to a read error. CDR3 in amino acids: CASSLSGNTGELFY. The CDR3 region has the DNA TGTGCCAGCAGTTTATCCGGGAACACCGGGGAGCTGTTTTAT. This chain connects TRBV28 to TRBJ2-2; D remains unclear. The germline V gene has CDR1 MDHEN and CDR2 SYDVKM. V was trimmed by 1 base and J by 1 base, leaving 4 bases between them. The CDR3 runs to 14 residues.

This clonotype was detected a few times. This rearrangement joins TRBV5-1 to TRBJ2-5; D is unresolved. The V gene's germline CDR1 is SGHRS and CDR2 YFSETQ. The CDR3 runs to 14 residues. V was trimmed by 0 bases and J by 2 bases, leaving 8 bases between them. DNA for the CDR3: TGCGCCAGCAGCTTGGATTACAGACAAGAGACCCAGTACTTC. Its protein product is CASSLDYRQETQYF.

This clonotype was seen only a few times. This sequence joins TRBV19 and TRBJ2-1; D not certain. The V end was cut by 7 bases, the J end by 2 bases, with 9 bases between. The CDR3 sequence is 13 residues long. CDR1 and CDR2 from the germline V gene are LNHDA and SQIVND (reference sequence). DNA for the CDR3: TGTGCCAGTAACCACGGGCCCTACAATGAGCAGTTCTTC. This gives the protein CASNHGPYNEQFF.

This rearrangement joins TRBV7-8 to TRBJ2-7; tentatively, D is TRBD1 or TRBD2 (5 bases each). The CDR3 runs 14 residues. Germline V gives CDR1 SGHVS, CDR2 FQNEAQ. V was shortened by 5 bases and J by 2 bases, with 13 bases between the two germline ends. CDR3 amino acids: CASSSIGAAYEQYF. The CDR3 DNA reads TGTGCCAGCAGCAGCATCGGGGCAGCCTACGAGCAGTACTTC.

Comments on this clonotype: Germline and junction disagree at one end, which may indicate a read error. The chain joins TRBV7-7 to TRBJ2-3; weak D call: TRBD2 (6 bases). There are 13 residues in the CDR3. Looked up from germline, CDR1 is SSHAT and CDR2 is FNYEAQ (reference sequence). CDR3: CASSWTEGDTQYF. CDR3 nucleotides: TGTGCTAGCAGCTGGACGGAGGGAGATACGCAGTATTTT.

The V call is TRBV5-1, the J call TRBJ2-7, with D tentatively TRBD2 (6 bases). V shed 0 bases and J shed 4 bases, with 8 bases lying between them. CDR3 length equals 13 residues. The V gene's germline CDR1 is SGHRS and CDR2 YFSETQ. The CDR3 protein is CASSLASEYEQYF. CDR3 DNA: TGCGCCAGCAGCTTGGCTAGCGAATACGAGCAGTACTTC.

This clonotype came up a few times. The chain links TRBV20-1 to TRBJ2-5; 12 positions match TRBD2. This CDR3 contains 20 residues. The V gene end was trimmed by 0 bases and the J gene end by 1 base; junction bases not matched to a gene: 15. Germline loops: CDR1 DFQATT, CDR2 SNEGSKA (reference sequence). In DNA form, the CDR3 reads TGCAGTGCTAGAGATGGCGGTGGGGGTGAACTAGCGGGAGGCCAAGAGACCCAGTACTTC. Amino acids: CSARDGGGGELAGGQETQYF.

The CDR3 nucleotides read TGTGCCAGCAGTGTACAGGGGGCCTCTGGCTACACCTTC. Its translation: CASSVQGASGYTF. This chain connects TRBV6-1 to TRBJ1-2; 9 bases are a match to TRBD1. The ends lost 4 bases at V and 7 bases at J; junction bases unmatched: 4. Germline V gene data show CDR1 as MNHNS and CDR2 as SASEGT. The CDR3 runs 13 residues.

This clonotype was recorded a few times. One end of the junction does not line up with germline, which may come from a read error. The chain employs TRBV5-6 and TRBJ2-4, with 7 bases aligning to TRBD2. The V gene's germline CDR1 is SGHDT and CDR2 YYEEEE. The CDR3 sequence is 14 residues long. The DNA of the CDR3 is TGTGCCAGCAGTTTGGGCGGGGAGGGAGACATTCAGTACTTC. Residues: CASSLGGEGDIQYF.

This clonotype was seen a handful of times. The rearrangement links TRBV28 to TRBJ1-4; D may be TRBD1 (6 bases). CDR1 and CDR2 (germline): MDHEN, SYDVKM. V was shortened by 5 bases and J by 3 bases, with 16 bases between the two germline ends. The length of the CDR3 is 16 residues. CDR3 nucleotides: TGTGCCAGCAGTCCTGTCACGGGACACTCTAATGAAAAACTGTTTTTT. It translates to CASSPVTGHSNEKLFF. Complete variable domain (other parts from reference TRBV28 and TRBJ1-4): DVKVTQSSRYLVKRTGEKVFLECVQDMDHENMFWYRQDPGLGLRLIYFSYDVKMKEKGDIPEGYSVSREKKERFSLILESASTNQTSMYLCASSPVTGHSNEKLFFGSGTQLSVL.

This rearrangement joins TRBV4-1 to TRBJ2-5; 8 bases fit TRBD2. CDR1 and CDR2 from the germline V gene are MGHRA and YSYEKL. V lost 2 bases and J lost 5; bases outside the gene matches: 10. The CDR3 consists of 16 residues. This CDR3 reads CASSQPGGPIGETQYF. In nucleotides, the CDR3 is TGCGCCAGCAGCCAACCGGGAGGGCCGATTGGGGAGACCCAGTACTTC.

V is TRBV7-9 and J is TRBJ2-3; possible D gene TRBD2, 5 bases. V shed 4 bases and J shed 4 bases, with 12 bases lying between them. The CDR3 sequence is 14 residues long. The germline CDR1 and CDR2 sequences are SEHNR and FQNEAQ (reference sequence). The DNA of the CDR3 is TGTGCCAGCAGCTACGCCGGGAAACCAGATACGCAGTATTTT. Its translation: CASSYAGKPDTQYF.

The table lists this clonotype with a few counts. The rearrangement links TRBV9 to TRBJ1-6; D uncertain. CDR1 is SGDLS and CDR2 is YYNGEE in the germline V gene. The length of the CDR3 is 14 residues. Between the trimmed V and J ends, which lost 0 bases and 14 bases, there was a span of 15 bases. In DNA, the CDR3 is TGTGCCAGCAGCGTAGGGGATCGGTGGGGAGCCCTCCACTTT. Residues: CASSVGDRWGALHF.

Comment on this clonotype: The junction and the germline gene differ at one end; a read error may be behind it. CDR3 in amino acids: CAIRGAENSTDTQYF. The CDR3 DNA follows: TGTGCGATCAGGGGGGCGGAGAATAGCACAGATACGCAGTATTTT. The rearrangement uses TRBV10-3 and TRBJ2-3; D is possibly TRBD1 (7 bases). The CDR3 has 15 amino acids. The germline V gene encodes CDR1 ENHRY and CDR2 SYGVKD.

This clonotype was detected only a few times. The V gene is TRBV4-1, the J gene TRBJ2-5, with 12 bases that match TRBD2. V gave up 4 bases and J gave up 4 bases; unmatched junction bases: 4. Germline CDR1 reads MGHRA; CDR2 reads YSYEKL. The CDR3 consists of 15 residues. CDR3 nucleotide sequence: TGCGCCAGCAGCCGAGGACTAGCGGGAACAGAGACCCAGTACTTC. Encoded protein: CASSRGLAGTETQYF.

There are a few counts of this clonotype. V usage is TRBV20-1 and J usage is TRBJ1-5, with D possibly matching TRBD1 (5 bases). The CDR3 has 13 residues. Between the trimmed V and J ends, which lost 1 base and 7 bases, there was a span of 11 bases. Germline CDR1 is DFQATT and CDR2 is SNEGSKA (reference sequence). The CDR3 is CSARGGRGQPQHF. CDR3 sequence (DNA): TGCAGTGCTAGAGGGGGGAGGGGACAGCCCCAGCATTTT.

The CDR3 DNA follows: TGTGCCAGTACCGCTGGTTCGGGACTCGTCGGCGAGCAGTACTTC. It specifies CASTAGSGLVGEQYF. The chain recombines TRBV19 with TRBJ2-7, with D possibly being TRBD2 (6 bases). The V gene lost 7 bases and the J gene lost 6 bases, with 22 bases spanning the gap. CDR3 length equals 15 residues. Looked up from germline, CDR1 is LNHDA and CDR2 is SQIVND (reference sequence).

The chain couples TRBV7-9 to TRBJ1-1; the match to TRBD1 covers 8 bases. The CDR3 runs 14 residues. After removal of 10 bases from V and 7 bases from J, the junction contained 14 bases not matched to a gene. Germline loops: CDR1 SEHNR, CDR2 FQNEAQ (reference sequence). The DNA for the CDR3 is TGTGCCACCACAGCTTATGCGGACAGGGATGAAGCTTTCTTT. Protein: CATTAYADRDEAFF.

This clonotype has just a few counts. This chain joins TRBV6-4 and TRBJ2-3, with D uncertain. CDR1 is MRHNA and CDR2 is SNTAGT in the germline V gene. Between the trimmed V and J ends, which lost 2 bases and 2 bases, there was a span of 5 bases. The CDR3 covers 13 residues. This chain's CDR3 is CASSDRVTDTQYF. The CDR3 DNA sequence: TGTGCCAGCAGTGACAGGGTCACAGATACGCAGTATTTT.